This TCR beta chain was captured by sequencing in a study of beta chain features in type 1 diabetes. Overall study findings and caveats: A closer apparent resemblance between naive, central memory and Treg TCRB repertoires was seen in patients than in healthy donors. Patients with type 1 diabetes carried fewer insertions and had more deletions at their VDJ junctions.

This clone was counted between two and nine times. The target antigen is unknown. With 3 bases removed from V and 5 bases from J, the gap between germline ends came to 13 bases. Germline loops: CDR1 SGHAT, CDR2 FQDESV (reference sequence). This CDR3 spans 14 amino acids. The whole isolated RNA underwent reverse transcription, so sequencing captured expressed TCRB transcripts. The repertoire was sequenced with immunoSEQ multiplex PCR; TCRdb's copy has only in-frame clones and lacks some. The table shows about 230,000 clones, with over 8.5% occurring only once. V is TRBV11-1 and J is TRBJ1-1, with a tentative D call TRBD1 (5 bases). Sequenced material: naive CD4+ T cells from blood. The receptor comes from a young woman in good health. This CDR3 is CASSLAGRGTEAFF. The CDR3, as DNA: TGTGCCAGCAGCTTGGCGGGGCGGGGGACTGAAGCTTTCTTT.